This entry lists 18 T cell receptor beta chains sequenced from one sample in a study of radiation and T cells in renal cell carcinoma. Specified time point: baseline pretreatment blood. Treatment specified: 15 Gy SBRT to primary tumor, nephrectomy 4 weeks later. Sequencing used immunoSEQ multiplex PCR; TCRdb keeps in-frame clones, though not all of them. The sample consists of 140,000 or so clones, about 88% of them appearing once. The material was blood, obtained from a patient whose treatment included radiotherapy and nephrectomy. All receptors derive from a woman aged 45 to 65 with renal cell carcinoma.

The CDR3 DNA follows: TGTGCCAGCAGGAGGACATTTGGGTTGGTTGACGAGCAGTACTTC. Translating gives CASRRTFGLVDEQYF. This chain joins TRBV6-6 and TRBJ2-7; perhaps TRBD1 as D (5 bases). The CDR3 runs 15 residues. The germline V gene has CDR1 MNHNY and CDR2 SVGAGI (reference sequence). The ends were cut back, 6 bases at V and 5 bases at J, with 20 bases in the middle.

This clone was seen only once. The chain links TRBV2 to TRBJ1-6; D possibly corresponds to TRBD1 (6 bases). The germline V and J ends were trimmed by 1 base and 9 bases, with 7 bases remaining between them. Germline V gene sequence: CDR1 SNHLY, CDR2 FYNNEI. This CDR3 region has 13 residues. Here the CDR3 reads CASSEDRVSPLHF. CDR3 DNA: TGTGCCAGCAGTGAAGACAGGGTTTCACCCCTCCACTTT.

Here the CDR3 reads CASSPDPPVVTGNTIYF. The CDR3 bases are TGTGCCAGCTCACCCGACCCACCAGTGGTGACTGGAAACACCATATATTTT. V usage is TRBV18 and J usage is TRBJ1-3, with D unresolved. Germline V gene sequence: CDR1 KGHSH, CDR2 LQKENI. The V and J ends lost 3 bases and 2 bases respectively, with 17 bases between them. The CDR3 totals 17 residues.

This clone has only a few counts. The rearrangement uses TRBV7-9 and TRBJ1-4; D is possibly TRBD1 (5 bases). Germline assignment: CDR1 SEHNR and CDR2 FQNEAQ (reference sequence). V gave up 7 bases and J gave up 8 bases, with 17 bases separating them. The CDR3 length is 14 residues. The CDR3 sequence is CASTDKQAGEKLFF. The CDR3, as DNA: TGTGCCAGCACGGACAAACAGGCGGGGGAAAAACTGTTTTTT.

The chain links TRBV18 to TRBJ1-2, with 7 bases lining up with TRBD1. J lost 0 bases, V lost 4 bases, and 5 bases had no gene match. Looked up from germline, CDR1 is KGHSH and CDR2 is LQKENI. The CDR3 spans 15 residues. This chain's CDR3 is CASSLDRAANYGYTF. The CDR3 DNA sequence: TGTGCCAGCTCACTTGACAGGGCCGCTAACTATGGCTACACCTTC.

The chain joins TRBV7-6 to TRBJ1-1, with TRBD1 as a possible D gene (6 bases). Germline V lookup: CDR1 SGHVS, CDR2 FNYEAQ. V lost 4 bases and J lost 7, with 19 bases in between. The CDR3 loop spans 15 amino acids. The CDR3 loop is CASSYSPQGKNEAFF. The CDR3 coding sequence is TGTGCCAGCAGCTACTCCCCACAGGGCAAAAATGAAGCTTTCTTT.

This clone came up a few times. The rearrangement joins TRBV19 to TRBJ1-5, with TRBD1 matching 8 bases. The CDR3 covers 17 residues. Losses at the gene ends were 3 bases for V and 2 bases for J; bases not matched to a gene: 9. Per germline, CDR1 LNHDA and CDR2 SQIVND (reference sequence). The CDR3 spells CASSMRGQGIGNQPQHF. DNA of the CDR3: TGTGCCAGTAGTATGCGAGGACAGGGTATCGGCAATCAGCCCCAGCATTTT.

The rearrangement links TRBV30 to TRBJ2-3, with TRBD1 matching 11 bases. There are 17 residues in the CDR3. Germline CDR1 reads GTSNPN; CDR2 reads SVGIG (reference sequence). V shed 0 bases, J shed 4 bases, and the junction held 9 bases outside the gene matches. Here the CDR3 reads CAWSVPGTGGFADTQYF. The CDR3, as DNA: TGTGCCTGGAGTGTACCTGGGACAGGGGGATTTGCAGATACGCAGTATTTT. The whole variable domain, remainder taken from reference TRBV30 and TRBJ2-3, is SQTIHQWPATLVQPVGSPLSLECTVEGTSNPNLYWYRQAAGRGLQLLFYSVGIGQISSEVPQNLSASRPQDRQFILSSKKLLLSDSGFYLCAWSVPGTGGFADTQYFGPGTRLTVL.

This clone was detected a few times. The chain recombines TRBV18 with TRBJ1-6, with 9 bases matching TRBD1. Germline-derived CDR1 and CDR2 are KGHSH and LQKENI. The CDR3 has 16 amino acids. The ends lost 2 bases at V and 7 bases at J; junction bases unmatched: 6. CDR3 residues: CASSPIYGTGNSPLHF. For the CDR3, the DNA is TGTGCCAGCTCACCAATTTACGGGACAGGGAATTCACCCCTCCACTTT. Using reference TRBV18 and TRBJ1-6 for the parts outside the CDR3, the full variable domain is NAGVMQNPRHLVRRRGQEARLRCSPMKGHSHVYWYRQLPEEGLKFMVYLQKENIIDESGMPKERFSAEFPKEGPSILRIQQVVRGDSAAYFCASSPIYGTGNSPLHFGNGTRLTVT.

J is TRBJ2-1 and V is TRBV2; 7 nucleotides align to TRBD2. Per germline, CDR1 SNHLY and CDR2 FYNNEI. Germline trimming cut 9 bases from V and 5 bases from J; bases unmatched to any gene: 13. This CDR3 is built from 15 residues. The chain's CDR3 is CASDKLGGLDNEQFF. The CDR3 nucleotides are TGTGCCAGTGATAAGCTGGGGGGGTTGGACAATGAGCAGTTCTTC.

The chain uses TRBV7-9 and TRBJ2-5; 7 nucleotides align to TRBD1. This CDR3 is built from 13 residues. The J segment lost 7 bases and the V segment lost 5 bases, leaving 7 bases of the junction unmatched. Germline CDR1 is SEHNR and CDR2 is FQNEAQ (reference sequence). This CDR3 reads CASSDREGGTQYF. CDR3 DNA: TGTGCCAGCAGCGACAGGGAAGGAGGGACCCAGTACTTC.

The V call is TRBV6-1, the J call TRBJ2-5, with a possible D match to TRBD1 (5 bases). Germline loops: CDR1 MNHNS, CDR2 SASEGT. The CDR3 has 12 amino acids. Trimming took off 8 bases at V and 4 bases at J, with 11 bases between the two ends. The CDR3 coding sequence is TGTGCCAGCCGGAACCAGGGAGAGACCCAGTACTTC. The encoded protein is CASRNQGETQYF.

This chain connects TRBV10-2 to TRBJ1-1; D perhaps matches TRBD1 (5 bases). Per germline, CDR1 WSHSY and CDR2 SAAADI. The germline V and J ends were trimmed by 7 bases and 0 bases, with 12 bases remaining between them. The CDR3 is 14 amino acids. The CDR3 protein is CASIRRGMNTEAFF. The CDR3 DNA follows: TGCGCCAGCATTAGGCGGGGGATGAACACTGAAGCTTTCTTT.

V and J are TRBV20-1 and TRBJ2-1, with D tentatively TRBD1 (5 bases). V lost 3 bases to trimming and J lost 10 bases, with 10 bases between them. Per germline, CDR1 DFQATT and CDR2 SNEGSKA (reference sequence). CDR3 length: 11 residues. The CDR3 region is CSAREHREQFF. The DNA for the CDR3 is TGCAGTGCTAGGGAACACAGGGAGCAGTTCTTC.

The rearrangement joins TRBV18 to TRBJ2-7, with 10 bases that match TRBD1. CDR1 KGHSH and CDR2 LQKENI come from the germline V gene. Unmatched junction bases numbered 10, after V lost 1 base and J lost 4 bases. The CDR3 spans 17 residues. The CDR3 region is CASSPRNRDRGFYEQYF. The DNA for the CDR3 is TGTGCCAGCTCACCACGGAACCGGGACAGGGGCTTTTACGAGCAGTACTTC.

In the case of this clone: The germline gene is not matched at one end of the junction; a read error may be the cause. The J gene is TRBJ2-2, the V gene TRBV7-7; no clear D. This CDR3 contains 14 residues. Germline loops: CDR1 SSHAT, CDR2 FNYEAQ (reference sequence). CDR3 nucleotide sequence: TGTGCTAGCAGCTTAGATGTGGACACCGGGGAGCTGTTTTTT. Translation gives CASSLDVDTGELFF.

This clone was counted a single time. The chain has TRBV2 and TRBJ2-5, with 9 bases identical to TRBD2. Germline trimming cut 3 bases from V and 4 bases from J; bases unmatched to any gene: 24. This CDR3 has 21 amino acids. Germline loops: CDR1 SNHLY, CDR2 FYNNEI. The CDR3 DNA reads TGTGCCAGCAGTGAGGGCCCGGGACTAGCTAGTCTCGCAGGGGGGGTAGAGACCCAGTACTTC. Translation gives CASSEGPGLASLAGGVETQYF.

This clone was seen once. This sequence joins TRBV7-2 and TRBJ1-1; D not certain. Deletions cut 8 bases from V and 1 base from J, with 17 bases between. CDR1 and CDR2 (germline): SGHTA, FQGNSA. CDR3 length: 15 amino acids. CDR3 region: CASLPHSGTNTEAFF. CDR3 in DNA: TGTGCCAGCCTCCCCCATTCGGGAACGAACACTGAAGCTTTCTTT.